The rows below give T cell receptor beta chains drawn from one sample of a study of early T cells in non-severe SARS-CoV-2 infection. TCRdb re-analysed the 5' RACE reads in MiXCR, keeping a single row per CDR3 protein. The data show some 45,000 distinct CDR3 sequences, with under 4.5% seen just once and around 2.9% held by the top ten. Sequenced: whole blood. The receptor set was obtained from an adult who was a healthcare worker with PCR-confirmed SARS-CoV-2 infection or an uninfected control (not recorded which). Both conserved end residues are part of each CDR3.

TRBV18	TRBJ2-1	CASSPSEYNEQFF
TRBV20-1	TRBJ2-3	CSARDLARATDTQYF
TRBV24-1	TRBJ2-7	CATSGSPSYEQYF
TRBV5-4	TRBJ2-5	CASSHTPSGDQYF
TRBV6-2/TRBV6-3	TRBJ2-3	CASSTGGGTDTQYF
TRBV20-1	TRBJ2-7	CSARVGNSRASYEQYF
TRBV11-2	TRBJ1-2	CASRPSSYGYTF
TRBV19	TRBJ2-2	CASSVRINTGELFF
TRBV29-1	TRBJ2-1	CSVEEGSSYNEQFF
TRBV12-3/TRBV12-4	TRBJ2-1	CASSPRRNGYNEQFF
TRBV18	TRBJ2-5	CASSLGGGHQETQYF
TRBV7-9	TRBJ2-1	CASSARTGVTYNEQFF
TRBV12-3/TRBV12-4	TRBJ2-3	CASSIRQGADTQYF
TRBV5-1	TRBJ1-2	CASSLGGQDHGYGYTF
TRBV9	TRBJ2-2	CASSTPMDHTFTGELFF
TRBV7-3	TRBJ1-1	CASNEGAEGLAFF